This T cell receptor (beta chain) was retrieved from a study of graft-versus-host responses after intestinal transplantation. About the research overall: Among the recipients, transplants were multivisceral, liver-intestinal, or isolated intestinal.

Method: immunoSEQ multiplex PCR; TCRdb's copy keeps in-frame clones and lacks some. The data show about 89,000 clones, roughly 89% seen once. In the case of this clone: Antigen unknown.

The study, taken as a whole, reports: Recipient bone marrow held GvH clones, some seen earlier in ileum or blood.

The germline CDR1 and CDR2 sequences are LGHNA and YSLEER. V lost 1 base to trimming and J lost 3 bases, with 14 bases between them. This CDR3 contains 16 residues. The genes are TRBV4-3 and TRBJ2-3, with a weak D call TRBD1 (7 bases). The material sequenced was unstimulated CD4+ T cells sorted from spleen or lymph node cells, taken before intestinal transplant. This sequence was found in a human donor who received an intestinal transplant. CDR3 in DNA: TGCGCCAGCAGCCAAGGTCGGCAGGGGGGTACAGATACGCAGTATTTT. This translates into CASSQGRQGGTDTQYF.